The next 10 T cell receptor beta chains were all read from a single sample in a study of Ad26.COV2.S vaccination and SARS-CoV-2 variants. Produced via immunoSEQ multiplex PCR; TCRdb's table is partial and in-frame only. The sample has about 350,000 clones, approximately 85% seen once. Treatment defined: around 19 received Ad26.COV2.S at low or high dose, single or two shots; several received placebo; per-sample allocation not given. Samples analyzed were those drawn on day 63 after the first vaccine or placebo injection. Sequencing used peripheral blood, obtained in a trial of Ad26.COV2.S vaccine versus placebo. The source of these receptors is a person aged 18-60 years who received the Ad26.COV2.S COVID-19 vaccine or a placebo.

The rearrangement uses TRBV7-9 and TRBJ2-4; 10 nucleotides align to TRBD2. The CDR3 consists of 18 residues. V trimming: 5 bases; J trimming: 0 bases; junction bases outside the gene matches: 10. Germline assignment: CDR1 SEHNR and CDR2 FQNEAQ (reference sequence). The CDR3 DNA is TGTGCCAGCAGCCCTGGGATAGCGGGGGGCCTAGCCAAAAACATTCAGTACTTC. It specifies CASSPGIAGGLAKNIQYF. Variable domain in full (rest from reference TRBV7-9 and TRBJ2-4): DTGVSQNPRHKITKRGQNVTFRCDPISEHNRLYWYRQTLGQGPEFLTYFQNEAQLEKSRLLSDRFSAERPKGSFSTLEIQRTEQGDSAMYLCASSPGIAGGLAKNIQYFGAGTRLSVL.

V and J are TRBV7-9 and TRBJ2-7, with TRBD2 matching over 10 bases. The CDR3 spans 15 residues. In germline, CDR1 is SEHNR, CDR2 FQNEAQ (reference sequence). J was trimmed by 8 bases and V by 3 bases; bases with no gene match: 10. As DNA, the CDR3 is TGTGCCAGCAGCTTGGATCTAGCGGGAGCGGGGCAGCAGTACTTC. Translation: CASSLDLAGAGQQYF.

A word on this clone: The sample holds other DNA sequences that translate to the same CDR3. This chain connects TRBV9 to TRBJ2-1; D may be TRBD2 (6 bases). V was pared by 0 bases and J by 0 bases, with 7 bases between. From germline, CDR1 is SGDLS and CDR2 YYNGEE. This CDR3 is built from 15 residues. CDR3 in amino acids: CASSVEGGSYNEQFF. In nucleotides, the CDR3 is TGTGCCAGCAGCGTAGAGGGAGGCTCCTACAATGAGCAGTTCTTC. Filled out from reference TRBV9 and TRBJ2-1, the complete variable domain reads DSGVTQTPKHLITATGQRVTLRCSPRSGDLSVYWYQQSLDQGLQFLIQYYNGEERAKGNILERFSAQQFPDLHSELNLSSLELGDSALYFCASSVEGGSYNEQFFGPGTRLTVL.

The chain has TRBV12-5 and TRBJ2-5; D perhaps matches TRBD2 (6 bases). The CDR3 spans 14 residues. Germline assignment: CDR1 LGHNT and CDR2 FRNRAP. The V gene lost 1 base and the J gene lost 5 bases, with 11 bases spanning the gap. The CDR3 DNA follows: TGTGCTAGTGGTTTGGCGGGACTTGGGGAGACCCAGTACTTC. It codes for CASGLAGLGETQYF.

The chain is built from TRBV9 and TRBJ2-2; D gene ambiguous. The germline V gene encodes CDR1 SGDLS and CDR2 YYNGEE. CDR3 length: 12 residues. The ends were cut back, 6 bases at V and 5 bases at J, with 8 bases in the middle. CDR3 in amino acids: CASTAITGELFF. CDR3 sequence (DNA): TGTGCCAGCACGGCTATTACCGGGGAGCTGTTTTTT.

The rearrangement links TRBV27 to TRBJ2-7, with 13 nucleotides matching TRBD2. The germline V gene encodes CDR1 MNHEY and CDR2 SMNVEV (reference sequence). The CDR3 extends over 16 amino acids. The V segment lost 6 bases and the J segment 1 base; nucleotides outside the gene matches: 6. The CDR3 is CASSYTLAGGSYEQYF. The CDR3, as DNA: TGTGCCAGCAGCTACACACTAGCGGGAGGGTCCTACGAGCAGTACTTC.

The V and J genes are TRBV21-1 and TRBJ1-3; the D call of TRBD1 is as the table states it, not checked on the DNA. TRBV21-1 is termed a pseudogene. CDR3 length: 16 amino acids. The CDR3 DNA sequence: TGTGCCAGTGACACGGCTTCTCGCGAACCACCGCACACCATATATTTT. It is translated as CASDTASREPPHTIYF.

V gene TRBV5-1 combines with J gene TRBJ1-2; 12 bases fit TRBD1. Germline CDR1 and CDR2: SGHRS and YFSETQ. Germline trimming cut 4 bases from V and 4 bases from J; bases unmatched to any gene: 11. This CDR3 contains 17 residues. The CDR3 DNA reads TGCGCCAGCAGCCCGGGACAGGGGGCAAATTCCCCCTATGGCTACACCTTC. It is translated as CASSPGQGANSPYGYTF.

V and J are TRBV5-5 and TRBJ2-7, with TRBD1 matching 8 bases. The CDR3 loop spans 15 amino acids. Germline-derived CDR1 and CDR2 are SGHKS and YYEKEE (reference sequence). V shed 4 bases and J 6 bases; nucleotides not matched to a gene: 12. CDR3 nucleotide sequence: TGTGCCAGCAGCCTGGCCGGGACAGGTAATTTCGAGCAGTACTTC. This sequence encodes CASSLAGTGNFEQYF.

The CDR3 region is CASSQDSASYNEQFF. In DNA form, the CDR3 reads TGCGCCAGCAGCCAAGACTCAGCCTCCTACAATGAGCAGTTCTTC. The genes are TRBV4-1 and TRBJ2-1; D is undetermined. V was cut by 0 bases and J by 0 bases, with 6 bases left in between. This CDR3 has 15 amino acids. Germline CDR1 MGHRA, CDR2 YSYEKL.